The present TCR beta chain was sequenced within a study of vaccination and CD4 T cells after COVID-19. Sequencing of DNA taken from cultured CD4+ T cells relied on the Oncomine TCR Beta short-read assay. One entry per CDR3 protein, called by TCRdb with MiXCR from the PCR reads. The sample has some 20,000 distinct CDR3 sequences; 40% to 45% are singletons. A few counts support this clonotype. Its antigen is unidentified. Per the germline V gene, CDR1 is MRHNA and CDR2 is SNTAGT. V was pared by 6 bases and J by 7 bases, with 2 bases of the junction left unmatched. This CDR3 is 14 amino acids long. Treatment defined: roughly 10-day PBMC culture with coronavirus spike peptide pools or control peptides (ViraFEST assay).

The chain carries TRBV6-4 and TRBJ1-6; 11 nucleotides match TRBD1. Here the sequenced sample was CD4+ T cells from blood, cultured in vitro, taken after SARS-CoV-2 vaccination. This receptor was obtained from a human donor who had recovered from COVID-19. DNA of the CDR3: TGTGCCAGCAGCGGACAGGGGGCGAATTCACCCCTCCACTTT. Protein product: CASSGQGANSPLHF.